This T cell receptor (beta chain) was sequenced during a study of blood T cell repertoires in COVID-19. Study details: Acute-phase and convalescent COVID-19 samples originated in the United States, Italy and Spain.

J was trimmed by 7 bases and V by 0 bases; bases with no gene match: 10. This CDR3 spans 17 amino acids. Germline V gene data show CDR1 as SGHRS and CDR2 as YFSETQ. Assay used: immunoSEQ multiplex PCR; TCRdb lists only in-frame clones, some missing. Of about 240,000 clones listed, 83% were seen once; the top ten hold about 3.6%. Material for sequencing was PBMCs or T cells enriched from blood (not recorded which). The genes are TRBV5-1 and TRBJ2-1; TRBD2 aligns across 10 bases. The TCR was taken from a woman aged 40 to 50 who had been exposed to COVID-19. CDR3 sequence reads: CASSLEGSGGPGNEQFF. CDR3 nucleotide sequence: TGCGCCAGCAGCTTGGAGGGTAGCGGGGGGCCGGGGAATGAGCAGTTCTTC.